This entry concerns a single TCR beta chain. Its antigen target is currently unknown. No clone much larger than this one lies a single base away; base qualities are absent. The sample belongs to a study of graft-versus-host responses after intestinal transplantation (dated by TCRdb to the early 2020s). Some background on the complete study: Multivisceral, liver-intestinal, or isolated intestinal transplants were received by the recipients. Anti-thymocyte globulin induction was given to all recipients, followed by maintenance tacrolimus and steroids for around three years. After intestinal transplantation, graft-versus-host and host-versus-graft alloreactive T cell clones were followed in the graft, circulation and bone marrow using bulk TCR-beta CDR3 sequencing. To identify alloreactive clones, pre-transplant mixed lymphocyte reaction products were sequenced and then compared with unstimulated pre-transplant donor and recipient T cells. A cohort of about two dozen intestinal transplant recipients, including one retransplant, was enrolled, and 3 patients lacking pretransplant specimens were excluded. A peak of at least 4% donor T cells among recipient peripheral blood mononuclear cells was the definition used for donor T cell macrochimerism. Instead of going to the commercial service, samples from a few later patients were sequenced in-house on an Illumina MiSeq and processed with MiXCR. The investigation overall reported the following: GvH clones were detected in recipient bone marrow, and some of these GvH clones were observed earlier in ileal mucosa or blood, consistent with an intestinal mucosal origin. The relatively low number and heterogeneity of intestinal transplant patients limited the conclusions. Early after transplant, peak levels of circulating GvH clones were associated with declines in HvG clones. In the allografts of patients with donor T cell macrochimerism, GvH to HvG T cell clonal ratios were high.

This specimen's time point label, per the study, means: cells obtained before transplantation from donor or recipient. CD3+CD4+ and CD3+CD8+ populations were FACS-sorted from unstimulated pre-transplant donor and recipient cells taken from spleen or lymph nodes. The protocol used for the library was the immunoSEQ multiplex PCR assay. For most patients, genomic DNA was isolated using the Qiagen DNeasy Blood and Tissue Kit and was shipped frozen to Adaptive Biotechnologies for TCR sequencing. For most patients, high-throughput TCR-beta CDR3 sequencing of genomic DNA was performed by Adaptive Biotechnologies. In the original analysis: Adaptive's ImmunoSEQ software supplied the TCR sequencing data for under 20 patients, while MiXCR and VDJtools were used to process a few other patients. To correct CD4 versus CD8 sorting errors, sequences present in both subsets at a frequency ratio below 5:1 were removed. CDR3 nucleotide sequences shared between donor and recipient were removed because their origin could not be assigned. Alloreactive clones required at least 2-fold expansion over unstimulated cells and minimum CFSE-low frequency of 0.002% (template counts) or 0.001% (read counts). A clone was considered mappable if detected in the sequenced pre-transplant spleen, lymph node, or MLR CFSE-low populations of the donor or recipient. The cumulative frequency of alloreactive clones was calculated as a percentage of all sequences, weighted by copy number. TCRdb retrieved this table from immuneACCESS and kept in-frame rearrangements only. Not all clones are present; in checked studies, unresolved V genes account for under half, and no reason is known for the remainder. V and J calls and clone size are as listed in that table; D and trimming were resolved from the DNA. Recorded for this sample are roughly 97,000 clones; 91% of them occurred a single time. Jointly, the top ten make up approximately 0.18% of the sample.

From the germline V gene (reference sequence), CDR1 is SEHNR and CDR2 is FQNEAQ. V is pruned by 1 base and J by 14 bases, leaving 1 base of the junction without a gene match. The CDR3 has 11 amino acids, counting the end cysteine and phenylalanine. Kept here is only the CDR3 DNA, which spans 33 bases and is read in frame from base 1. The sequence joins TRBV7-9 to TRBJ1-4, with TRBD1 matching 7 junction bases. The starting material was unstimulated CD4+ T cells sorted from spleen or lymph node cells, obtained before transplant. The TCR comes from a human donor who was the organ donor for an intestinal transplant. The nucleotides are TGTGCCAGCAGCTTAGAGGGGGCCCTGTTTTTT. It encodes CASSLEGALFF.